The 4 T cell receptor beta chains presented below share a single source sample, sequenced in a study of T cell changes during pregnancy in multiple sclerosis (dated by TCRdb to about 2019). Libraries were prepared through the immunoSEQ multiplex PCR assay. As stored in TCRdb, this immuneACCESS dataset retains in-frame rearrangements with V and J assigned. A fraction of the clones does not appear; measured against another copy, unresolved V genes explain less than half of the discrepancy, and the remainder lacks a known reason. This sample comprises about 61,000 clones, approximately 90% of them detected only once. The ten largest clones take up approximately 1% of the sample. The sequenced sample was peripheral blood, obtained in the first trimester of pregnancy. The receptor set was obtained from a female donor in good health, enrolled as a control in a pregnancy study.

There are a few counts of this clone. Compared with germline, one end of the junction differs, possibly owing to a read error. This sequence joins TRBV6-5 and TRBJ1-6; tentative D call: TRBD1 (6 bases). This CDR3 has 15 residues. Germline loops: CDR1 MNHEY, CDR2 SVGAGI. CDR3 in amino acids: CASGNLGQTNSPLHF. CDR3 bases: TGTGCCAGCGGGAACCTCGGACAGACAAATTCGCCCCTCCACTTT.

The rearrangement links TRBV6-5 to TRBJ1-1; D is ambiguous. The V gene lost 1 base and the J gene lost 5 bases, with 8 bases spanning the gap. The CDR3 spans 13 residues. Germline CDR1 MNHEY, CDR2 SVGAGI. The CDR3 here is CASSYYLGTEAFF. CDR3 DNA sequence: TGTGCCAGCAGTTACTACCTCGGTACTGAAGCTTTCTTT.

The J gene is TRBJ1-1, the V gene TRBV4-1; D is unresolved. CDR1 MGHRA and CDR2 YSYEKL come from the germline V gene. Trimming stripped 6 bases from V and 5 bases from J, with 13 bases between. CDR3 length: 13 residues. The chain's CDR3 is CASRATRKTEAFF. The CDR3 nucleotides are TGCGCCAGCAGAGCCACGAGGAAGACTGAAGCTTTCTTT.

The chain joins TRBV27 to TRBJ1-1, with D hard to call. CDR1 is MNHEY and CDR2 is SMNVEV in the germline V gene (reference sequence). The CDR3 length is 12 residues. Trimming pared 5 bases from V and 7 bases from J, leaving 11 bases between. CDR3 DNA sequence: TGTGCCAGCAGTAAGCAGCGGAGTGAAGCTTTCTTT. This translates into CASSKQRSEAFF.